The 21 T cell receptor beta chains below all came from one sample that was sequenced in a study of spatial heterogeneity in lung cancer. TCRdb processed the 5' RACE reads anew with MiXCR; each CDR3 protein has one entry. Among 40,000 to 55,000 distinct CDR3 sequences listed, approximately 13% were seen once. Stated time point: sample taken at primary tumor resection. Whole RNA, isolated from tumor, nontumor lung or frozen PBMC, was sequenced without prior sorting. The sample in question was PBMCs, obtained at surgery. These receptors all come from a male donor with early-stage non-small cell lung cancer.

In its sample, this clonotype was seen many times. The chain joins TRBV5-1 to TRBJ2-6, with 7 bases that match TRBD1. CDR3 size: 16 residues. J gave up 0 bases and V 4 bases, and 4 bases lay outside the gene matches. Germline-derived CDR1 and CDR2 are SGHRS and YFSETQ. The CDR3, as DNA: TGCGCCAGCAGCCAAGGGACAGCCTCTGGGGCCAACGTCCTGACTTTC. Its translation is CASSQGTASGANVLTF.

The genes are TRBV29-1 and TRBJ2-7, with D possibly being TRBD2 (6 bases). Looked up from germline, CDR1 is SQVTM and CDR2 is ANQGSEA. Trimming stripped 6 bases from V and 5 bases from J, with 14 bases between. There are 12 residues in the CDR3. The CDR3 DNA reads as TGCAGCGTCGGGACTCCGGTCGACGAGCAGTACTTC. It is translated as CSVGTPVDEQYF.

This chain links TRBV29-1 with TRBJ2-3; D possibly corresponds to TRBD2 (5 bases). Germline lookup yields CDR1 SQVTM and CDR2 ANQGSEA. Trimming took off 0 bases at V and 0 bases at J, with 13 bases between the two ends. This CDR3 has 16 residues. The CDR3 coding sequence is TGCAGCGTTGAAGATCCGGCCGGGGTTAGCACAGATACGCAGTATTTT. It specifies CSVEDPAGVSTDTQYF.

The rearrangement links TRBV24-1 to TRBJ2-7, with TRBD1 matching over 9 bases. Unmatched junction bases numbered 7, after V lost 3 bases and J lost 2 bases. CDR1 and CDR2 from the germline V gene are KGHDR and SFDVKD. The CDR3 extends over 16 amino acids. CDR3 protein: CATSDPRQGVPYEQYF. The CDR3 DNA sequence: TGTGCCACCAGTGATCCCAGACAGGGGGTGCCCTACGAGCAGTACTTC.

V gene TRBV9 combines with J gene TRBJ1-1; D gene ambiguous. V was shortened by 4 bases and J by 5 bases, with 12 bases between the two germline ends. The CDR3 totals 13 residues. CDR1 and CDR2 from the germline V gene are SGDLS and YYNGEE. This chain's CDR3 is CASSSRGETEAFF. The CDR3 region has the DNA TGTGCCAGCAGCTCACGAGGCGAGACTGAAGCTTTCTTT.

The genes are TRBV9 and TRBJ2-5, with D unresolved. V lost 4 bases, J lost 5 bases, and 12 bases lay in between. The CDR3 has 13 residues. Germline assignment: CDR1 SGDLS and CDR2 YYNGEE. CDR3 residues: CASSPGEVETQYF. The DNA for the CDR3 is TGTGCCAGCAGCCCCGGTGAAGTGGAGACCCAGTACTTC.

For the CDR3, the DNA is TGCAGTGCTAGAGTGAACCGGGACAGGGGTTTCACTGAAGCTTTCTTT. This sequence encodes CSARVNRDRGFTEAFF. The chain employs TRBV20-1 and TRBJ1-1; TRBD1 matches at 10 bases. The CDR3 runs 16 residues. CDR1 is DFQATT and CDR2 is SNEGSKA in the germline V gene (reference sequence). V trimming: 1 base; J trimming: 4 bases; junction bases outside the gene matches: 9.

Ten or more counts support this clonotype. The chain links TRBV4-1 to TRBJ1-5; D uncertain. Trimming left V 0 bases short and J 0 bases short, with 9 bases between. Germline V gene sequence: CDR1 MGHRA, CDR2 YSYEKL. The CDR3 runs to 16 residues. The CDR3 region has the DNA TGCGCCAGCAGCCAAGATCATCGGGGTAGCAATCAGCCCCAGCATTTT. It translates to CASSQDHRGSNQPQHF.

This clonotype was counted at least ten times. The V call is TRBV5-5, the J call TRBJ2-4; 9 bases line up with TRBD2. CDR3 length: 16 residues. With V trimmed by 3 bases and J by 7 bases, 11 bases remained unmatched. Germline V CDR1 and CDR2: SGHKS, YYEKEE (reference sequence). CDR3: CASSSPEAGGMNIQYF. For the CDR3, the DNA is TGTGCCAGCAGCTCCCCCGAGGCGGGAGGGATGAACATTCAGTACTTC.

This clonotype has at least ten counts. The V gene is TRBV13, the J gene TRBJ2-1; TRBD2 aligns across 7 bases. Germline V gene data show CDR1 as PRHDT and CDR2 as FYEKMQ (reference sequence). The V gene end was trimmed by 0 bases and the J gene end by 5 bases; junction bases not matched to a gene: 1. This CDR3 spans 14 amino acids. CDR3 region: CASSLGLADNEQFF. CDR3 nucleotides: TGTGCCAGCAGCTTAGGCCTAGCGGACAATGAGCAGTTCTTC.

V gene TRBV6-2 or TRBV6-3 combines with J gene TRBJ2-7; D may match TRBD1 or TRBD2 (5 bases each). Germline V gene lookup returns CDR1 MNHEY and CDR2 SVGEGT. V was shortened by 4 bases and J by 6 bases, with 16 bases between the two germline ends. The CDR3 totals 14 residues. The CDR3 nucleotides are TGTGCCAGCAGTTTTGGGACGAATCGGCGCGAGCAGTACTTC. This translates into CASSFGTNRREQYF.

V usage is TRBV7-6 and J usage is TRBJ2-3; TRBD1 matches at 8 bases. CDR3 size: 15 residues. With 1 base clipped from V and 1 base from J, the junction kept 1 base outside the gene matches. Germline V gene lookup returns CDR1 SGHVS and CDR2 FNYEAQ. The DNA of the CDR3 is TGTGCCAGCAGCTTAGTCAGGGGGCGCACAGATACGCAGTATTTT. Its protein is CASSLVRGRTDTQYF.

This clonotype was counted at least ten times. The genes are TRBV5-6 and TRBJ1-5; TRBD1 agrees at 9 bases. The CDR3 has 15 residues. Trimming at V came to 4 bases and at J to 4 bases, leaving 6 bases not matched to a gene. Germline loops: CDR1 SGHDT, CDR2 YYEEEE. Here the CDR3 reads CASSRVGQGNQPQHF. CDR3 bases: TGTGCCAGCAGCAGAGTAGGACAGGGGAATCAGCCCCAGCATTTT.

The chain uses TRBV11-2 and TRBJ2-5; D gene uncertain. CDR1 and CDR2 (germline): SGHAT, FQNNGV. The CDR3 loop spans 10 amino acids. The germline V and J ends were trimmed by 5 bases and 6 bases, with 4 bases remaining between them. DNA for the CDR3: TGTGCCAGCAGCGTGAAGACCCAGTACTTC. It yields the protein CASSVKTQYF.

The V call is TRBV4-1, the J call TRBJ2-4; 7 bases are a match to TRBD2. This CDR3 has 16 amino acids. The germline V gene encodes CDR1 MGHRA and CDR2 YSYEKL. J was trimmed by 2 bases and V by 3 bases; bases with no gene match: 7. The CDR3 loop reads CASSQGGRATKNIQYF. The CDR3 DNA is TGCGCCAGCAGCCAGGGAGGGAGGGCAACCAAAAACATTCAGTACTTC.

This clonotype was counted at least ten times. The CDR3 spells CASRRSEGTEAFF. Written as DNA, the CDR3 is TGCGCCAGCAGACGGTCGGAGGGAACTGAAGCTTTCTTT. This chain connects TRBV10-2 to TRBJ1-1; D gene uncertain. This CDR3 has 13 residues. The germline V gene encodes CDR1 WSHSY and CDR2 SAAADI. V was trimmed by 6 bases and J by 5 bases, leaving 13 bases between them.

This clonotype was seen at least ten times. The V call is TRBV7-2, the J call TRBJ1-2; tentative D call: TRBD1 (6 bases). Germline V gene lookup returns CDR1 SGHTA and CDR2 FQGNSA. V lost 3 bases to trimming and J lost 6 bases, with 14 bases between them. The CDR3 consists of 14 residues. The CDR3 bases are TGTGCCAGCAGCTTGGGGGGGCGTTTAGATGGCTACACCTTC. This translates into CASSLGGRLDGYTF.

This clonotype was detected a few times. The CDR3 coding sequence is TGTGCCATCAGTCGGGAGAACACAGATACGCAGTATTTT. Protein sequence: CAISRENTDTQYF. This chain uses TRBV10-3 with TRBJ2-3, with TRBD2 as a possible D gene (6 bases). Per the germline V gene, CDR1 is ENHRY and CDR2 is SYGVKD. V gave up 5 bases and J gave up 2 bases, with 8 bases separating them. This CDR3 comprises 13 residues.

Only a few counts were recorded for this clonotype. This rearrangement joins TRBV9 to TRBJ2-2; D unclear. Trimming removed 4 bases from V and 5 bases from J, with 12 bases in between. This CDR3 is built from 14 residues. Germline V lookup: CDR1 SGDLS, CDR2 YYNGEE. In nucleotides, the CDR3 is TGTGCCAGCAGCTTCACTCCCGGGACCGGGGAGCTGTTTTTT. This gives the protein CASSFTPGTGELFF. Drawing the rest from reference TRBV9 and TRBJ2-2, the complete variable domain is DSGVTQTPKHLITATGQRVTLRCSPRSGDLSVYWYQQSLDQGLQFLIQYYNGEERAKGNILERFSAQQFPDLHSELNLSSLELGDSALYFCASSFTPGTGELFFGEGSRLTVL.

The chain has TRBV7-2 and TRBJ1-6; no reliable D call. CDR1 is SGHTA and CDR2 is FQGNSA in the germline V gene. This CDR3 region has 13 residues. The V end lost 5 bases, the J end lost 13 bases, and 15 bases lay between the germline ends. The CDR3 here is CASSPSLQTPLHF. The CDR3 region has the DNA TGTGCCAGCAGCCCATCTCTACAGACCCCCCTCCACTTT.

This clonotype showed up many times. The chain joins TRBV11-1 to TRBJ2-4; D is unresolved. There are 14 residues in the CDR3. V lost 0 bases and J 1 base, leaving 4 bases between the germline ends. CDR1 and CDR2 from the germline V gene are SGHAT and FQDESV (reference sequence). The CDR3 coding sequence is TGTGCCAGCAGCTTAGCCGGTGCCAAAAACATTCAGTACTTC. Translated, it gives CASSLAGAKNIQYF. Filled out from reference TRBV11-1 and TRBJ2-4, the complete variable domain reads EAEVAQSPRYKITEKSQAVAFWCDPISGHATLYWYRQILGQGPELLVQFQDESVVDDSQLPKDRFSAERLKGVDSTLKIQPAELGDSAMYLCASSLAGAKNIQYFGAGTRLSVL.